This T cell receptor (beta chain) was recorded in a study of OX40 agonist ivuxolimab in advanced cancers. The length of the CDR3 is 14 residues. Per germline, CDR1 SGHVS and CDR2 FNYEAQ. V trimming: 4 bases; J trimming: 6 bases; junction bases outside the gene matches: 9. Sequencing used immunoSEQ multiplex PCR; TCRdb keeps in-frame clones, though not all of them. The sample shows 65,000 to 70,000 clones, 80% of them seen only once. Study results and caveats: Nonresponders, in some cases, also had low normalized T-cell clonal expansion. Antigen targets of the expanded peripheral T cells went undetermined.

Details on this clone: As yet, its antigen is unknown.

The V call is TRBV7-6, the J call TRBJ2-7; 7 bases agree with TRBD1. The sample here was CD4+ or CD8+ T cells sorted from blood, taken in a trial of the OX40 agonist ivuxolimab. The receptor was isolated from an adult with an advanced solid tumor such as melanoma, head and neck, liver or kidney cancer. Written as DNA, the CDR3 is TGTGCCAGCAGCTCGGACAGGATAAACGCCGAGCAGTACTTC. Protein sequence: CASSSDRINAEQYF. The variable domain in full, completed from reference TRBV7-6 and TRBJ2-7, reads GAGVSQSPRYKVTKRGQDVALRCDPISGHVSLYWYRQALGQGPEFLTYFNYEAQQDKSGLPNDRFSAERPEGSISTLTIQRTEQRDSAMYRCASSSDRINAEQYFGPGTRLTVT.